Following are 17 T cell receptor beta chains from one sample sequenced in a study of response to subunit inactivated influenza vaccine. TCRdb re-derived calls from the RT-PCR reads in MiXCR, one entry per CDR3 protein. The sample includes about 650,000 distinct CDR3 sequences, about 15% of them seen just once. The sequences come from PBMCs from blood, collected around 14 days before vaccination. Receptors originate from a man aged 50 to 59 who received an inactivated influenza vaccine.

A few counts support this clonotype. This rearrangement joins TRBV30 to TRBJ2-7; the D gene is possibly TRBD2 (6 bases). V was pared by 3 bases and J by 3 bases, with 18 bases between. This CDR3 is 15 amino acids long. Per the germline V gene, CDR1 is GTSNPN and CDR2 is SVGIG (reference sequence). CDR3 sequence: CAWSVPAGLYYEQYF. The CDR3 bases are TGTGCCTGGAGCGTACCAGCGGGCCTCTACTACGAGCAGTACTTC.

The chain joins TRBV10-3 to TRBJ2-1, with 9 bases identical to TRBD2. V lost 6 bases and J lost 10; bases outside the gene matches: 19. CDR1 is ENHRY and CDR2 is SYGVKD in the germline V gene. The CDR3 extends over 17 amino acids. CDR3: CAISDVSIAGDIDEQFF. In nucleotides, the CDR3 is TGTGCCATCAGCGATGTTTCGATAGCGGGAGATATTGACGAGCAGTTCTTC.

The table lists this clonotype with a few counts. The rearrangement uses TRBV12-3 or TRBV12-4 and TRBJ1-6, with 10 bases fitting TRBD1. The CDR3 consists of 15 residues. J was trimmed by 10 bases and V by 6 bases; bases with no gene match: 9. DNA for the CDR3: TGTGCCAGCAGCCCCGGGACAGGGGACGGGTCACCCCTCCACTTT. Translated: CASSPGTGDGSPLHF.

This clonotype turned up a few times. This rearrangement joins TRBV5-1 to TRBJ1-4, with D maybe TRBD1 (6 bases). V was trimmed by 3 bases and J by 8 bases, leaving 14 bases between them. The CDR3 totals 14 residues. Per the germline V gene, CDR1 is SGHRS and CDR2 is YFSETQ. The CDR3 nucleotides are TGCGCCAGCAGCTACAGGGCCCCGGGAGAAAAACTGTTTTTT. This encodes CASSYRAPGEKLFF.

This clonotype was seen a few times. The rearrangement links TRBV27 to TRBJ2-1; 13 nucleotides agree with TRBD2. Germline V gene lookup returns CDR1 MNHEY and CDR2 SMNVEV (reference sequence). J gave up 0 bases and V 6 bases, and 5 bases lay outside the gene matches. This CDR3 has 17 residues. In nucleotides, the CDR3 is TGTGCCAGCAGCCTGACTAGCGGGAGGACCTCCTACAATGAGCAGTTCTTC. Protein: CASSLTSGRTSYNEQFF.

This clonotype was observed a handful of times. The chain links TRBV12-3 or TRBV12-4 to TRBJ2-3, with D maybe TRBD1 (5 bases). CDR3 size: 14 residues. V gave up 1 base and J gave up 4 bases, with 9 bases separating them. The CDR3 loop reads CASSLVREADTQYF. The CDR3 DNA is TGTGCCAGCAGTTTAGTCAGGGAAGCAGATACGCAGTATTTT.

This clonotype was counted a few times. The rearrangement joins TRBV6-1 to TRBJ1-5; TRBD1 aligns across 10 bases. Trimming at V came to 4 bases and at J to 6 bases, leaving 6 bases not matched to a gene. Germline CDR1 and CDR2: MNHNS and SASEGT. The CDR3 has 15 amino acids. Written as DNA, the CDR3 is TGTGCCAGCAGTGGCTCGGGACAGGGGCGTCAGCCCCAGCATTTT. Its translation: CASSGSGQGRQPQHF.

This clonotype showed up just a few times. The chain employs TRBV27 and TRBJ1-2; D unclear. This CDR3 has 14 residues. Deletions cut 5 bases from V and 5 bases from J, with 15 bases between. Germline V gene data show CDR1 as MNHEY and CDR2 as SMNVEV (reference sequence). The chain's CDR3 is CASSPKLGGYGYTF. The DNA of the CDR3 is TGTGCCAGCAGTCCTAAATTAGGAGGATATGGCTACACCTTC.

This clonotype was recorded many times. The genes are TRBV20-1 and TRBJ1-2; weak D call: TRBD1 (5 bases). CDR1 and CDR2 from the germline V gene are DFQATT and SNEGSKA (reference sequence). The CDR3 length is 13 residues. V lost 1 base to trimming and J lost 2 bases, with 8 bases between them. This CDR3 reads CSARVKGNYGYTF. CDR3 coding DNA: TGCAGTGCTAGAGTCAAGGGGAACTATGGCTACACCTTC.

This rearrangement joins TRBV24-1 to TRBJ1-5; D is unresolved. CDR1 and CDR2 (germline): KGHDR, SFDVKD. The CDR3 is made up of 11 amino acids. Trimming took 5 bases from V and 5 from J, leaving 3 bases between them. The DNA of the CDR3 is TGTGCCACCAGTGGGGATCAGCCCCAGCATTTT. As protein: CATSGDQPQHF.

The J gene is TRBJ2-7, the V gene TRBV6-2 or TRBV6-3, with TRBD1 as a possible D gene (6 bases). Trimming removed 3 bases at V and 0 bases at J, with 12 bases between. Germline CDR1 and CDR2: MNHEY and SVGEGT. The CDR3 has 15 residues. CDR3 protein: CASSYGGQSSYEQYF. CDR3 nucleotides: TGTGCCAGCAGTTATGGGGGACAAAGCTCCTACGAGCAGTACTTC.

The chain has TRBV6-1 and TRBJ1-2; no firm D call. Between the trimmed V and J ends, which lost 6 bases and 3 bases, there was a span of 2 bases. This CDR3 spans 10 amino acids. The V gene's germline CDR1 is MNHNS and CDR2 SASEGT. The CDR3 sequence: CASRHYGYTF. DNA for the CDR3: TGTGCCAGCAGGCACTATGGCTACACCTTC.

This clonotype was detected only a few times. The V call is TRBV28, the J call TRBJ1-2; no firm D call. V was trimmed by 7 bases and J by 0 bases, leaving 18 bases between them. The germline CDR1 and CDR2 sequences are MDHEN and SYDVKM. The CDR3 covers 16 residues. CDR3 region: CASTLLRAEANYGYTF. CDR3 nucleotides: TGTGCCAGCACCCTGCTCCGGGCCGAGGCTAACTATGGCTACACCTTC.

DNA for the CDR3: TGTGCCATCAGTTCGAGTTCTACAGGGAGGACGAACACCGGGGAGCTGTTTTTT. This translates into CAISSSSTGRTNTGELFF. The J gene is TRBJ2-2, the V gene TRBV10-3; D possibly uses TRBD1 or TRBD2 (6 bases each). CDR1 ENHRY and CDR2 SYGVKD come from the germline V gene. The CDR3 totals 18 residues. Trimming left V 5 bases short and J 0 bases short, with 19 bases between.

This clonotype showed up just a few times. The rearrangement joins TRBV12-3 or TRBV12-4 to TRBJ2-3; TRBD2 matches 15 bases. The V gene end was trimmed by 5 bases and the J gene end by 3 bases; junction bases not matched to a gene: 3. The CDR3 runs 16 residues. The DNA for the CDR3 is TGTGCCAGCAGTATAGGACTAGCGGGGGGGACAGATACGCAGTATTTT. Its protein product is CASSIGLAGGTDTQYF.

CDR3 bases: TGTGCCAGCAGCTTGAGGGACGGACCCTACAATGAGCAGTTCTTC. It is translated as CASSLRDGPYNEQFF. The genes are TRBV11-2 and TRBJ2-1; D may match TRBD1 or TRBD2 (5 bases each). V shed 3 bases and J shed 2 bases, with 11 bases lying between them. CDR3 size: 15 residues. CDR1 and CDR2 (germline): SGHAT, FQNNGV.

The CDR3 nucleotides are TGCAGTGCTAGAGATCGGGGGACTAGCGGGAATGAGCAGTTCTTC. It is translated as CSARDRGTSGNEQFF. The rearrangement links TRBV20-1 to TRBJ2-1; 12 bases line up with TRBD2. V was clipped by 0 bases and J by 7 bases; unmatched bases: 4. Germline V gene sequence: CDR1 DFQATT, CDR2 SNEGSKA (reference sequence). The CDR3 sequence is 15 residues long.